This entry describes one T cell receptor gamma chain. Each case's genomic DNA was extracted from ten approximately 5-µm formalin-fixed paraffin-embedded scrolls. LymphoTrack primers amplified TRG sequences from around 210 ng of biopsy DNA. TCRdb called clones from the multiplex PCR reads again using CATT. The sample includes under 400 gamma-chain clones, approximately 52% seen only once; the top ten take around a quarter. The entry originates in a study of intestinal T cells in coeliac disease. CDR1 and CDR2 (germline): VENAVY, YDSYNSRV. The V segment lost 3 bases and the J segment 10 bases; nucleotides outside the gene matches: 9. The CDR3 consists of 12 residues.

This receptor was taken from a human donor with celiac disease. The sample comprised a duodenal biopsy. The chain joins TRGV8 to TRGJ1 or TRGJ2. The CDR3 DNA reads as TGTGCCACCTGGGATTCGGTTATAAAGAAACTCTTT. Residues: CATWDSVIKKLF.